Reported below is one T cell receptor beta chain. Its antigen is currently unknown. The sample comes from a study of PD-1 blockade in classical Hodgkin lymphoma. The sample's time point: cycle 4 day 1 (C4D1), after less than 7 weeks of nivolumab. Every single patient, without exception, relapsed after autologous stem cell transplantation, and brentuximab vedotin exposure varied. The study's findings and limits: A reduction in baseline TCR diversity was reportedly seen in newly diagnosed patients relative to healthy donors. Newly diagnosed patients had diversity similar to the baseline diversity of complete responders.

From germline, CDR1 is MNHEY and CDR2 SVGAGI. CDR3 length equals 14 residues. The ends lost 6 bases at V and 3 bases at J; junction bases unmatched: 8. Only in-frame clones appear in the TCRdb table, and some are missing; sequencing was by immunoSEQ multiplex PCR. The repertoire has around 15,000 clones, roughly four fifths of them found once; the top ten carry roughly 13%. This sequence was found in a human donor with classical Hodgkin lymphoma. This chain joins TRBV6-5 and TRBJ2-7; 7 bases match TRBD1. This specimen was peripheral blood mononuclear cells (PBMCs), taken before the fourth cycle of nivolumab. CDR3 amino acids: CASRSGQSSYEQYF. CDR3 DNA sequence: TGTGCCAGCAGATCGGGACAGTCGAGCTACGAGCAGTACTTC.